The clone carrying this TCR beta chain was seen a handful of times. Vbeta (60) and Jbeta (13) primers were used in the PCR. Produced via immunoSEQ multiplex PCR; TCRdb's table is partial and in-frame only. Here the sample spans 110,000 or so clones, 67% being singletons. The germline V gene encodes CDR1 SGHNT and CDR2 YENEEA. CDR3 size: 15 residues. V was pared by 1 base and J by 5 bases, with 15 bases between. The data derive from a study of cytomegalovirus exposure and HLA in healthy donors. This chain joins TRBV11-3 and TRBJ2-7; possibly TRBD2 for D (6 bases). This TCR came from a man between 18 and 29 years old in good health and CMV-seropositive. The specimen was PBMCs. The DNA of the CDR3 is TGTGCCAGCAGCTTAGGAGGGGAAGCGGGCAACGAGCAGTACTTC. It yields the protein CASSLGGEAGNEQYF.